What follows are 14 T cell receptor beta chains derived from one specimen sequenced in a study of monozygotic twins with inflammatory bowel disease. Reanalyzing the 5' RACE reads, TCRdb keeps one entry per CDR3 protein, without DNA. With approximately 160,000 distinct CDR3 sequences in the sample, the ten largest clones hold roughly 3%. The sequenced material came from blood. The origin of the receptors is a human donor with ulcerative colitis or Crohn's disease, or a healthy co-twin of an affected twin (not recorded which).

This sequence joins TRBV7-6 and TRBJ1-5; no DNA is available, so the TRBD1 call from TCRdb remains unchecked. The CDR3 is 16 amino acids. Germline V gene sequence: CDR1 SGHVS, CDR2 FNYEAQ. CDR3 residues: CASSLRGTALHQPQHF.

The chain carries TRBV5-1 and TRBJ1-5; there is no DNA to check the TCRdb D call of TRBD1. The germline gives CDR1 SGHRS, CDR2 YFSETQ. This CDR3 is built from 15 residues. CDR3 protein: CASSLGTGRNQPQHF.

CDR3 sequence: CASSTGGSPLHF. The chain is built from TRBV6-5 and TRBJ1-6. From germline, CDR1 is MNHEY and CDR2 SVGAGI. This CDR3 comprises 12 residues.

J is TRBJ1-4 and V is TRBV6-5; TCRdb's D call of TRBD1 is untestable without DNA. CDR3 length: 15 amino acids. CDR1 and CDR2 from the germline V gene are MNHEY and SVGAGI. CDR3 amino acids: CASSYGGTSTEKLFF.

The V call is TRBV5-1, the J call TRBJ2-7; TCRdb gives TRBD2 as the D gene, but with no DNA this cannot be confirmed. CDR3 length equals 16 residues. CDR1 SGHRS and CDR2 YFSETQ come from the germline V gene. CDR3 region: CASSLVASGRANEQYF.

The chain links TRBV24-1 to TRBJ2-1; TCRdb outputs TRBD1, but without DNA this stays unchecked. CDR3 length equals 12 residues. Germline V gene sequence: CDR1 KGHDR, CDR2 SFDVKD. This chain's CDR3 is CATSTGVNEQFF.

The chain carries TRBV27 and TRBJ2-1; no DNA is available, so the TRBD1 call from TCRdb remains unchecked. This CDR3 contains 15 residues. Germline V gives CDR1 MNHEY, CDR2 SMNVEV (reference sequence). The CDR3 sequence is CASSFLGGGNNEQFF.

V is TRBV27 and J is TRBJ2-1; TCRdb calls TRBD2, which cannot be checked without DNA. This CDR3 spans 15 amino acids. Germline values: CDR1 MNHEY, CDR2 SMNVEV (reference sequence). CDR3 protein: CASSPTSGRANEQFF.

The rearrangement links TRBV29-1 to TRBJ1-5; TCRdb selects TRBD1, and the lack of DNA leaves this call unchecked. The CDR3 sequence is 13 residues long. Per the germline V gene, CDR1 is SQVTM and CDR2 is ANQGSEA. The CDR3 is CSVGQGSNQPQHF.

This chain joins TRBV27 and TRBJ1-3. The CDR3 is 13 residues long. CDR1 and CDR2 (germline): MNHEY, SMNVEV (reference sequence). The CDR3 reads CASRTDGGNTIYF.

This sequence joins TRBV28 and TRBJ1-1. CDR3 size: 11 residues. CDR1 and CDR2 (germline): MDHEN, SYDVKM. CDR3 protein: CASSFLTAAFF.

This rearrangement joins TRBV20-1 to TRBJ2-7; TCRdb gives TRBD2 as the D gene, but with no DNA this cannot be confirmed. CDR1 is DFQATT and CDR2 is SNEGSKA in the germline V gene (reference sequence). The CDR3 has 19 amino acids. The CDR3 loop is CSAHDGLAGFTDSSYEQYF.

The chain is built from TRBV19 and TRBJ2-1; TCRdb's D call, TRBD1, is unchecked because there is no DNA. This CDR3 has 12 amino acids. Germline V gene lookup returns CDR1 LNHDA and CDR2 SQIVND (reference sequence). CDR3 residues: CAIRRGDRGMFF.

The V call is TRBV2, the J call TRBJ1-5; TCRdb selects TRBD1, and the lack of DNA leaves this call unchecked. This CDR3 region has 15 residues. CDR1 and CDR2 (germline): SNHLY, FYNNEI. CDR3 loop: CASSERPGVFQPQHF.